The sequence of this T cell receptor (beta chain) was determined in a study of T cells after yellow fever vaccination. Across the whole study: Those fractions that held only low numbers of cells were prepared using the SMART-Seq v4 Ultra Low Input RNA kit. Whole-study results and caveats: Any FACS-sorted repertoire could hold abundant clonotypes that contaminate it from the bulk population.

As concerns this clonotype: Its specificity is not known.

V was clipped by 2 bases and J by 0 bases; unmatched bases: 4. The CDR3 is 15 amino acids. Germline V gene sequence: CDR1 SGHNT, CDR2 YYREEE (reference sequence). Universal primer sites and UMIs were introduced during 5'RACE template-switching synthesis of TCR cDNA. Each CDR3 protein gets one entry after TCRdb re-called the 5' RACE reads with MiXCR. This table holds about 300,000 distinct CDR3 sequences, about 10% found once. This chain connects TRBV5-4 to TRBJ2-7; the match to TRBD2 covers 8 bases. The specimen comprised CD4+ T cells sorted from PBMCs, sampled 5 days after the yellow fever booster vaccination. This receptor was identified in a young man who received the YFV17D yellow fever vaccine. The CDR3 is CASSLPGGSSYEQYF. The CDR3 nucleotides are TGTGCCAGCAGCTTACCGGGAGGGAGCTCCTACGAGCAGTACTTC.